This TCR beta chain derives from a study of T cell changes during pregnancy in multiple sclerosis. Germline V lookup: CDR1 SGHNT, CDR2 YYREEE (reference sequence). With 0 bases removed from V and 3 bases from J, the gap between germline ends came to 10 bases. This CDR3 is built from 15 residues. The assay was immunoSEQ multiplex PCR, and TCRdb's table has in-frame clones only and misses some. The sample records some 41,000 clones, around 90% being singletons. Material: PBMCs (not recorded whether the cells were cultured). The sequence came from a female donor with multiple sclerosis, enrolled in a pregnancy study. The V call is TRBV5-4, the J call TRBJ2-1; D is unresolved. The CDR3 DNA reads TGTGCCAGCAGCTTGGTGGCTAGTTTCTACAATGAGCAGTTCTTC. It specifies CASSLVASFYNEQFF.